Described below is a single TCR beta chain sequence and its context. Antigen specificity is unknown. This sample was taken from a study of monozygotic twins with inflammatory bowel disease. Study-level points and caveats: Patients received differing immunosuppressive treatments, which may have added variability to their repertoires.

cDNA for each sample came from eight separate reactions. The unique tags termed UMIs, each holding a 6-nucleotide sample barcode, were added by means of template switching. TCRdb reprocessed the 5' RACE reads and reports one entry per CDR3 protein, with no DNA. The sample data list about 200,000 distinct CDR3 sequences. Germline values: CDR1 SGHTA, CDR2 FQGNSA. The CDR3 contains 15 residues. Sequencing was done on a sample of blood. This sequence joins TRBV7-2 and TRBJ1-1; TCRdb picks TRBD1, but there is no DNA to check that call. The receptor was isolated from a human donor with ulcerative colitis or Crohn's disease, or a healthy co-twin of an affected twin (not recorded which). CDR3 loop: CASTRQGRMNTEAFF.